This T cell receptor beta chain was captured by sequencing in a study of T-cell memory formation after mild COVID-19. Overall study results and limits: Still unconfirmed is whether the second-wave clones peaking on day 37 recognized SARS-CoV-2.

Deletions cut 5 bases from V and 0 bases from J, with 14 bases between. CDR3 length: 14 amino acids. CDR1 is DFQATT and CDR2 is SNEGSKA in the germline V gene (reference sequence). As regards this clonotype: No antigen is known for it.

TCRdb re-analysed the 5' RACE reads in MiXCR, keeping a single row per CDR3 protein. The data contain fewer than 250,000 distinct CDR3 sequences, 27% of them singletons. This TCR was sampled from an adult woman who had mild COVID-19 (a few samples of this study predate the infection). Cell type and time point are not known. Sequencing input: PBMCs or a T cell subset sorted from them (not recorded which). This chain uses TRBV20-1 with TRBJ2-7; TRBD1 is a possible D gene (6 bases). CDR3 sequence (DNA): TGCAGTGCTGACCCAGGGACACACTCCTACGAGCAGTACTTC. As protein: CSADPGTHSYEQYF.